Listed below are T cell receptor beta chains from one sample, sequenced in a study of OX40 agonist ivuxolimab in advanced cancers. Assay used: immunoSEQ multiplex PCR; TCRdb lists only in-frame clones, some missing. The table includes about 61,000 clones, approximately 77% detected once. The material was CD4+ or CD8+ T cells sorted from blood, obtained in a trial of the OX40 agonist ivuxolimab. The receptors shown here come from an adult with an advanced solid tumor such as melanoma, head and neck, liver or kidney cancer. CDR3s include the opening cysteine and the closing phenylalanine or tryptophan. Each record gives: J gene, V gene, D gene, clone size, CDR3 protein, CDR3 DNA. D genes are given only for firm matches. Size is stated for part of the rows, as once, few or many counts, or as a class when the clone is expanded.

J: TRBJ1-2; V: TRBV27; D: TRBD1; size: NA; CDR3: CASSLSGGGYTF; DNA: TGTGCCAGCAGTTTGTCAGGGGGCGGCTACACCTTC
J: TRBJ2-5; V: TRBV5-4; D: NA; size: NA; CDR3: CASSSPSTRETQYF; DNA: TGTGCCAGCAGCTCTCCCAGCACCCGAGAGACCCAGTACTTC
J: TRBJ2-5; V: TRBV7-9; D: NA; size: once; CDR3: CASSLGVDYQETQYF; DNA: TGTGCCAGCAGCTTAGGGGTGGACTACCAAGAGACCCAGTACTTC
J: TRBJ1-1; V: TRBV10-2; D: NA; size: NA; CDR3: CASSELQSMNTEAFF; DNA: TGCGCCAGCAGTGAGTTACAGTCCATGAACACTGAAGCTTTCTTT
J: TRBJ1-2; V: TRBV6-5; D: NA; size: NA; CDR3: CASRKTANYGYTF; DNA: TGTGCCAGCAGAAAAACTGCGAACTATGGCTACACCTTC
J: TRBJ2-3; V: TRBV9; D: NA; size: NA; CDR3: CASSERGGGEPDTQYF; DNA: TGTGCCAGCAGCGAGAGAGGGGGCGGGGAACCAGATACGCAGTATTTT
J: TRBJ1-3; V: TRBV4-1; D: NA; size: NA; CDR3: CASSQFPRESGNTIYF; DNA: TGCGCCAGCAGCCAATTTCCCCGCGAGTCTGGAAACACCATATATTTT
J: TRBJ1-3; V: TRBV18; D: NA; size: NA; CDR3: CASSTSVGSSGNTIYF; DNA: TGTGCCAGCTCGACTTCTGTCGGGAGCTCTGGAAACACCATATATTTT
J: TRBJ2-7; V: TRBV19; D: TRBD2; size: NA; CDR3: CASSNSGSGEQYF; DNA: TGTGCCAGTAGTAATAGCGGGAGTGGCGAGCAGTACTTC
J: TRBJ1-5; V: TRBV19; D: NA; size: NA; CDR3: CASTTGQAPGPQHF; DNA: TGTGCCAGTACCACAGGCCAGGCCCCCGGGCCCCAGCATTTT
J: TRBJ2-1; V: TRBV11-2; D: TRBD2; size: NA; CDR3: CASSPYSGTNEQFF; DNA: TGTGCCAGCAGCCCCTATAGCGGGACCAATGAGCAGTTCTTC
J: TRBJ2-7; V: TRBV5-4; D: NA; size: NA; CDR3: CASSLGIMNEQYF; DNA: TGTGCCAGCAGCTTGGGGATTATGAACGAGCAGTACTTC
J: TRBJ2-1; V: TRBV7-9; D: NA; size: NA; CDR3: CASSLEGEYNEQFF; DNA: TGTGCCAGCAGCTTAGAAGGGGAGTACAATGAGCAGTTCTTC
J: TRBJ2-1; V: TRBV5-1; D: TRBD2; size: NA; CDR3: CASSLVSGSYNEQFF; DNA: TGCGCCAGCAGCTTGGTTAGCGGGAGCTACAATGAGCAGTTCTTC
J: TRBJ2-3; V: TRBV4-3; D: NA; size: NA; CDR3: CASSRTPSTDTQYF; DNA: TGCGCCAGCAGCCGGACACCCAGCACAGATACGCAGTATTTT
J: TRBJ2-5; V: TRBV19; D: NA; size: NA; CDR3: CASDAGGETQYF; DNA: TGTGCCAGTGATGCTGGGGGAGAGACCCAGTACTTC
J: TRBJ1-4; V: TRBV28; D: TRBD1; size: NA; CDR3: CASSPTGRGEKLFF; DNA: TGTGCCAGCAGCCCGACAGGGAGAGGAGAAAAACTGTTTTTT
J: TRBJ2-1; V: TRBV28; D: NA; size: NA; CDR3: CAHSVGDPYNEQFF; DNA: TGTGCCCATTCGGTGGGCGACCCCTACAATGAGCAGTTCTTC
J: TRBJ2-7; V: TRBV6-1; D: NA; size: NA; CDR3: CASSRTRQQYF; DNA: TGTGCCAGCAGTCGTACTAGGCAGCAGTACTTC
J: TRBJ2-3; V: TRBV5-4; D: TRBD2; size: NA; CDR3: CASSLSGRVSDTQYF; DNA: TGTGCCAGCAGCTTGAGCGGGAGGGTCTCAGATACGCAGTATTTT
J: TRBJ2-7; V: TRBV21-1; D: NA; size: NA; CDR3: CASSRCPGKPPYEQYF; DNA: TGTGCCAGCAGCAGATGTCCAGGGAAACCTCCCTACGAGCAGTACTTC
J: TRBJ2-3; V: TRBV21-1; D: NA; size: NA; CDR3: CASSTSGSSGRPNPCTDTQYF; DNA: TGTGCCAGCAGCACCAGTGGTTCTAGCGGGCGCCCAAATCCTTGCACAGATACGCAGTATTTT
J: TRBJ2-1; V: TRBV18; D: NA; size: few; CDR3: CASSQGRGEQFF; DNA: TGTGCCAGCTCACAGGGGAGAGGGGAGCAGTTCTTC
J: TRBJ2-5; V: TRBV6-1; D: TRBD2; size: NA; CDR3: CASSSGRYGQETQYF; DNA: TGTGCCAGCAGCAGCGGGAGATATGGGCAAGAGACCCAGTACTTC